This T cell receptor beta chain was identified during a study of blood T cell repertoires in COVID-19. Study context: From T cells, B-cell-depleted T cells, or PBMCs came the material, which was cDNA or gDNA.

TCRdb's copy holds only in-frame clones and misses some; the assay was immunoSEQ multiplex PCR. The sample yields tens of thousands of clones, about 88% seen once. Looked up from germline, CDR1 is MNHNY and CDR2 is SVGAGI (reference sequence). CDR3 length: 14 amino acids. V dropped 8 bases and J dropped 2 bases, with 13 bases sitting between them. Sequencing was done on a sample of peripheral blood. This chain links TRBV6-6 with TRBJ1-5, with D tentatively TRBD1 (5 bases). The receptor's source is a human donor in a cohort sampled during active COVID-19. The CDR3 loop reads CASDPGGGNQPQHF. CDR3 coding DNA: TGTGCCAGCGACCCGGGGGGGGGCAATCAGCCCCAGCATTTT.